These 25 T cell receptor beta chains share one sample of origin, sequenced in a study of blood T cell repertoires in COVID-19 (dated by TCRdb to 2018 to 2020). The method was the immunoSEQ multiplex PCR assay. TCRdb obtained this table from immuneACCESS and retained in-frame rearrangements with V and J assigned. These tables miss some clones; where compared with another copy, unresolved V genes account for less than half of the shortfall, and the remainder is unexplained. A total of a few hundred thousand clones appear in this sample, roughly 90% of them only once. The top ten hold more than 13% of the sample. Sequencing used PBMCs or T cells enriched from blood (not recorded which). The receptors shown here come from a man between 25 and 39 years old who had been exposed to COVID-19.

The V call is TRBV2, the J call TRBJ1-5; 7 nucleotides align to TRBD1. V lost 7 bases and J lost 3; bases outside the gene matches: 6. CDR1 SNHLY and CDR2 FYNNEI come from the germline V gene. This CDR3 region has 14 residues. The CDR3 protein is CASTRDSPNQPQHF. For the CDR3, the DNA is TGTGCCAGCACCAGGGACAGCCCCAATCAGCCCCAGCATTTT.

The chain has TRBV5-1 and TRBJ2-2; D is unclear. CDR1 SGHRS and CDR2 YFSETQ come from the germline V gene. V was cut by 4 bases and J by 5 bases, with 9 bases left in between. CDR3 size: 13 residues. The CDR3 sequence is CASSPPQTGELFF. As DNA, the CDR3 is TGCGCCAGCAGCCCCCCCCAAACCGGGGAGCTGTTTTTT.

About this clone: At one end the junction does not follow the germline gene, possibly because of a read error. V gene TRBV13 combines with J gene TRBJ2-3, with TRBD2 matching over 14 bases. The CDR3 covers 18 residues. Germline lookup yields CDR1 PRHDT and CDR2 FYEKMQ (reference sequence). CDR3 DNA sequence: TGTGCCAGCAGCCTAGGACTAGCGGGGGGCAGCGGCACAGATACGCAGTATTTT. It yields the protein CASSLGLAGGSGTDTQYF.

The CDR3 sequence is CASSSGSPLHF. The CDR3 coding sequence is TGTGCCAGCAGCTCAGGCTCACCCCTCCACTTT. This chain uses TRBV12-3 or TRBV12-4 with TRBJ1-6; D gene uncertain. This CDR3 comprises 11 residues. V lost 6 bases and J 10 bases, leaving 7 bases between the germline ends.

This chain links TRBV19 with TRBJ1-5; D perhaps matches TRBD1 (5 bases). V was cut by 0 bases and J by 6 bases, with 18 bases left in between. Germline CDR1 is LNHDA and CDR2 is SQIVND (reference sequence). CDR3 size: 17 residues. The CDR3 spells CASSIELLTAWVQPQHF. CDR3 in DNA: TGTGCCAGTAGTATAGAGCTTCTGACAGCTTGGGTTCAGCCCCAGCATTTT.

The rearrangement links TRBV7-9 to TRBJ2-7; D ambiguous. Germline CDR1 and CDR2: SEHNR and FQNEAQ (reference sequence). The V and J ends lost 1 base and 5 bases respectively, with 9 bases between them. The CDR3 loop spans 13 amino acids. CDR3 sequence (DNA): TGTGCCAGCAGCTTAGACTCCCCCCACGAGCAGTACTTC. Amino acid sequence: CASSLDSPHEQYF. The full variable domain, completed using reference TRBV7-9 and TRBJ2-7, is DTGVSQNPRHKITKRGQNVTFRCDPISEHNRLYWYRQTLGQGPEFLTYFQNEAQLEKSRLLSDRFSAERPKGSFSTLEIQRTEQGDSAMYLCASSLDSPHEQYFGPGTRLTVT.

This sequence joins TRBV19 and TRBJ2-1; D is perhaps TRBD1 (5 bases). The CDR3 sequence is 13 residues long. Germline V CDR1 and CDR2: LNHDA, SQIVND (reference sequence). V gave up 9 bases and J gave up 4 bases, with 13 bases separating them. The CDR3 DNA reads TGTGCCAGCCAGGTGGGGCAGTACAATGAGCAGTTCTTC. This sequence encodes CASQVGQYNEQFF.

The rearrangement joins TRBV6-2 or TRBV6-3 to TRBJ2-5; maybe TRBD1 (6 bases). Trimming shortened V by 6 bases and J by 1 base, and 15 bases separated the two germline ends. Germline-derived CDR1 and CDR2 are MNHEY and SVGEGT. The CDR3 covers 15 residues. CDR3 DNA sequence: TGTGCCAGCAGCTCGACGTGGGGGCCCCAAGAGACCCAGTACTTC. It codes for CASSSTWGPQETQYF.

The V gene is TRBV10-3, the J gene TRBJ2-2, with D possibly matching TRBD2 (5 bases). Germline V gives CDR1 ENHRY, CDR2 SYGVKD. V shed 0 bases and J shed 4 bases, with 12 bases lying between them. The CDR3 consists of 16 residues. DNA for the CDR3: TGTGCCATCAGTGAGTCTAACGGGATCGGCACCGGGGAGCTGTTTTTT. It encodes CAISESNGIGTGELFF.

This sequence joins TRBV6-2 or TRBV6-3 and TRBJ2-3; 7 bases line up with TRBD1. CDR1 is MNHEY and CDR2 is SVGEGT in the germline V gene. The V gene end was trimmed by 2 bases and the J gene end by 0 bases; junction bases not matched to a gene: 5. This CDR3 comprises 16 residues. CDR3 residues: CASSYAADRSTDTQYF. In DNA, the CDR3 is TGTGCCAGCAGTTACGCAGCGGACAGGAGCACAGATACGCAGTATTTT.

CDR3 sequence: CASTGEGNQPQHF. The CDR3 nucleotides are TGTGCCAGCACCGGGGAAGGCAATCAGCCCCAGCATTTT. The chain has TRBV2 and TRBJ1-5, with no clear D. In germline, CDR1 is SNHLY, CDR2 FYNNEI. The germline V and J ends were trimmed by 7 bases and 2 bases, with 9 bases remaining between them. The CDR3 extends over 13 amino acids.

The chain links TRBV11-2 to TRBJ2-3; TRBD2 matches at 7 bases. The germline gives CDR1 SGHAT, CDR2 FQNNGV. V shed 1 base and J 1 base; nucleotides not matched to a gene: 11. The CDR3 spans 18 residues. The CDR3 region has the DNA TGTGCCAGCAGCTTAGGAGGGTTGGGCGGGGGAGGCACAGATACGCAGTATTTT. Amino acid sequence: CASSLGGLGGGGTDTQYF.

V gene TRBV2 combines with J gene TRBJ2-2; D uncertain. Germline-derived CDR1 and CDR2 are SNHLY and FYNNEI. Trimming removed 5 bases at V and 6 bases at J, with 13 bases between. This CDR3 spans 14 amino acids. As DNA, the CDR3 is TGTGCCAGCAGTCGTAGCAGATGGGCCGGGGAGCTGTTTTTT. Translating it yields CASSRSRWAGELFF. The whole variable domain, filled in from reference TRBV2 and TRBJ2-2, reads EPEVTQTPSHQVTQMGQEVILRCVPISNHLYFYWYRQILGQKVEFLVSFYNNEISEKSEIFDDQFSVERPDGSNFTLKIRSTKLEDSAMYFCASSRSRWAGELFFGEGSRLTVL.

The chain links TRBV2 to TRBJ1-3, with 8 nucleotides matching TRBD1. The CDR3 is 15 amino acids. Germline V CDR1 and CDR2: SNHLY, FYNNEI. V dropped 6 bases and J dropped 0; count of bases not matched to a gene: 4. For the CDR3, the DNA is TGTGCCAGCAGACCTACAGGGGGCTCTGGAAACACCATATATTTT. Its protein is CASRPTGGSGNTIYF.

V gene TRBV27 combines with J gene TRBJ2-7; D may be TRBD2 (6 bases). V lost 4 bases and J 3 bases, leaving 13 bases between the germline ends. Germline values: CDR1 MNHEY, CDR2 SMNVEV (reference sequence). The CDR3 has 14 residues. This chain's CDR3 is CASSSGLKGYEQYF. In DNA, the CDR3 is TGTGCCAGCAGTTCGGGACTTAAGGGCTACGAGCAGTACTTC.

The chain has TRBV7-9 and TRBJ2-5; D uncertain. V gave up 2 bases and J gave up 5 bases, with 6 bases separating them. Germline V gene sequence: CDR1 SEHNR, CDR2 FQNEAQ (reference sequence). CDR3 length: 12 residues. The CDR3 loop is CASSLRYETQYF. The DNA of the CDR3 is TGTGCCAGCAGCTTACGGTACGAGACCCAGTACTTC.

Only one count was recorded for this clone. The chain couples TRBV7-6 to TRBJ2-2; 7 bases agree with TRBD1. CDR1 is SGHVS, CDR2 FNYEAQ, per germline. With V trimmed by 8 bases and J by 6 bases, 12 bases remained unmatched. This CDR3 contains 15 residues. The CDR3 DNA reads TGTGCCAGCTCACGGGACAGTAGTTTCTCCGGGGAGCTGTTTTTT. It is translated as CASSRDSSFSGELFF.

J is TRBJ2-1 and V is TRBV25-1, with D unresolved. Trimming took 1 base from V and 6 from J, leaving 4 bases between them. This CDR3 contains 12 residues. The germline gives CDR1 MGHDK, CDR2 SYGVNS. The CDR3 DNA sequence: TGTGCCAGCAGTGAATCGGGCAATGAGCAGTTCTTC. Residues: CASSESGNEQFF.

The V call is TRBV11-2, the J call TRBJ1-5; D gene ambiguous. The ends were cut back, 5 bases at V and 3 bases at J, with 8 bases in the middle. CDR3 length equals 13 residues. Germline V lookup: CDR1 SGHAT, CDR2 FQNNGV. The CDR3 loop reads CASSPRPNQPQHF. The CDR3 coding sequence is TGTGCCAGCAGCCCGCGGCCCAATCAGCCCCAGCATTTT. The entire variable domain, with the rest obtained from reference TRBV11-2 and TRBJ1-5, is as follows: EAGVAQSPRYKIIEKRQSVAFWCNPISGHATLYWYQQILGQGPKLLIQFQNNGVVDDSQLPKDRFSAERLKGVDSTLKIQPAKLEDSAVYLCASSPRPNQPQHFGDGTRLSIL.

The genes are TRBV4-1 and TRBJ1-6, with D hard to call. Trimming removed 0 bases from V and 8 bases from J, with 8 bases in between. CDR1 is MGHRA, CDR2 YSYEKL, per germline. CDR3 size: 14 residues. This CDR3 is CASSQDAVDSPLHF. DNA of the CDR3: TGCGCCAGCAGCCAAGATGCAGTTGATTCACCCCTCCACTTT.

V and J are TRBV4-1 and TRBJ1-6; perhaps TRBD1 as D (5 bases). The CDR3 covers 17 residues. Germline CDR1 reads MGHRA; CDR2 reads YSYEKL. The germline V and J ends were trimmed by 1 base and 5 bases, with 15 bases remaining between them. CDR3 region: CASSQGRMGLHNSPLHF. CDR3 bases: TGCGCCAGCAGCCAAGGAAGGATGGGACTGCATAATTCACCCCTCCACTTT.

In DNA form, the CDR3 reads TGTGCCATCGGGATTTCGGGTCGTGGGGACTATGGCTACACCTTC. It codes for CAIGISGRGDYGYTF. The V call is TRBV2, the J call TRBJ1-2; no firm D call. Germline V CDR1 and CDR2: SNHLY, FYNNEI. This CDR3 region has 15 residues. V dropped 10 bases and J dropped 3 bases, with 21 bases sitting between them.

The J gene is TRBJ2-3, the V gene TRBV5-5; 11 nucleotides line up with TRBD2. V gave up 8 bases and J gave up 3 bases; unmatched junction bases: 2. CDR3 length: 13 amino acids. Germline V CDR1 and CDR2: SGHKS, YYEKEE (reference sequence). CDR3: CASTSGGTDTQYF. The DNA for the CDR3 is TGTGCCAGTACTAGCGGGGGAACAGATACGCAGTATTTT.

CDR3 coding DNA: TGTGCCAGCAGCTTAGGCGGGTCACTAGCATCCTACGAGCAGTACTTC. Encoded protein: CASSLGGSLASYEQYF. The chain carries TRBV7-9 and TRBJ2-7, with TRBD2 as a possible D gene (6 bases). The CDR3 is 16 residues long. The V and J ends lost 1 base and 1 base respectively, with 14 bases between them. The germline gives CDR1 SEHNR, CDR2 FQNEAQ (reference sequence).

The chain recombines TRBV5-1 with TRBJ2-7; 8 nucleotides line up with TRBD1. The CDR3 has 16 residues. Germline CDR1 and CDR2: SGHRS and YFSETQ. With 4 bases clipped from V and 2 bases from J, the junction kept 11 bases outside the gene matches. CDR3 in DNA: TGCGCCAGCAGCCCCTACGAACGGACAGGGACCTACGAGCAGTACTTC. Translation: CASSPYERTGTYEQYF.